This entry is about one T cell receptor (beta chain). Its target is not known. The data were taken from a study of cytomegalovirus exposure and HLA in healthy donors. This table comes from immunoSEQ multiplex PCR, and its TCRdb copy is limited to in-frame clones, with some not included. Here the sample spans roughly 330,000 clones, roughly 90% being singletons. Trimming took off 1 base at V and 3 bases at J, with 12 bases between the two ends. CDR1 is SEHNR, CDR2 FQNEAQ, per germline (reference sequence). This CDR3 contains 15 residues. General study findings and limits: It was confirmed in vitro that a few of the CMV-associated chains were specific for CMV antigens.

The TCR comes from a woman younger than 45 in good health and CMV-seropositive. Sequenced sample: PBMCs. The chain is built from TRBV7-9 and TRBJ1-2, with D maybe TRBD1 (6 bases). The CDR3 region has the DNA TGTGCCAGCAGCTTAGTGGACAGACGCCACTATGGCTACACCTTC. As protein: CASSLVDRRHYGYTF.